This TCR beta chain was retrieved from a study of T cells in Graves' hyperthyroidism and ophthalmopathy. On this clonotype: What it binds is unknown.

The investigators amplified TCR beta CDR3 regions from RNA transcripts. The TCR CDR3 was amplified in a first-round RT-PCR using the HTBI primer set. Using its own MiXCR run on the multiplex PCR reads, TCRdb lists one record per CDR3 protein. The sample holds 610,000 or so distinct CDR3 sequences, 46% seen once. Trimming took off 5 bases at V and 5 bases at J, with 15 bases between the two ends. The CDR3 has 14 residues. CDR1 and CDR2 (germline): SGHTA, FQGNSA. Graves' hyperthyroidism showing no ophthalmopathy progression within 18 months was considered stable. Diagnoses used clinical symptoms, serum thyroxine and TRAb, thyroid ultrasound and orbital computed tomography. Regarding the study as a whole: Peripheral blood also featured most of the thyroid clonotypes expanded above 0.001.

Source material: peripheral blood or thyroid tissue (not recorded which). The sequence was obtained from a woman between 18 and 29 years old with Graves' hyperthyroidism. The gene calls are TRBV7-2 and TRBJ2-5; D possibly corresponds to TRBD2 (6 bases). The CDR3 DNA sequence: TGTGCCAGCAGCCTCGTGGGAGGTTATGAGACCCAGTACTTC. Its translation: CASSLVGGYETQYF.